The 30 T cell receptor beta chains presented below share a single source sample, sequenced in a study of blood T cell repertoires in COVID-19. Data came from immunoSEQ multiplex PCR; TCRdb stores just in-frame clones and leaves some out. The sample shows hundreds of thousands of clones, around 84% of them seen only once. Sequencing was done on a sample of peripheral blood. The receptor source for this set is a man aged 50 or older with acute or convalescent COVID-19.

The J gene is TRBJ2-5, the V gene TRBV2; no clear D. The germline V gene encodes CDR1 SNHLY and CDR2 FYNNEI. This CDR3 has 12 amino acids. Trimming shortened V by 5 bases and J by 7 bases, and 11 bases separated the two germline ends. The CDR3 region is CASSSRFGTQYF. Here the CDR3 DNA reads TGTGCCAGCAGTTCGAGGTTTGGGACCCAGTACTTC. Full variable domain (rest looked up from reference TRBV2 and TRBJ2-5): EPEVTQTPSHQVTQMGQEVILRCVPISNHLYFYWYRQILGQKVEFLVSFYNNEISEKSEIFDDQFSVERPDGSNFTLKIRSTKLEDSAMYFCASSSRFGTQYFGPGTRLLVL.

This chain uses TRBV2 with TRBJ2-1; TRBD2 aligns across 7 bases. V lost 2 bases, J lost 4 bases, and 8 bases stayed unmatched. The CDR3 is made up of 16 amino acids. Germline CDR1 reads SNHLY; CDR2 reads FYNNEI. CDR3 sequence (DNA): TGTGCCAGCAGTGAACCCCAGCGGGGCAATTACAATGAGCAGTTCTTC. Translating it yields CASSEPQRGNYNEQFF.

The chain combines TRBV7-7 with TRBJ2-1; 8 bases agree with TRBD1. With 5 bases clipped from V and 8 bases from J, the junction kept 14 bases outside the gene matches. Germline V CDR1 and CDR2: SSHAT, FNYEAQ (reference sequence). The CDR3 length is 16 residues. In DNA form, the CDR3 reads TGTGCCAGCAGCCCGAGACAGGGGTCCACGGGGGATGAGCAGTTCTTC. It specifies CASSPRQGSTGDEQFF.

The V call is TRBV19, the J call TRBJ1-1; no definite D call. There are 17 residues in the CDR3. Germline CDR1 and CDR2: LNHDA and SQIVND (reference sequence). Trimming took off 3 bases at V and 0 bases at J, with 17 bases between the two ends. The CDR3 region has the DNA TGTGCCAGTAGTATGGAAGTTGGAGGCCTATTGAACACTGAAGCTTTCTTT. Encoded protein: CASSMEVGGLLNTEAFF.

The chain carries TRBV19 and TRBJ1-5; 10 nucleotides align to TRBD1. CDR3 length: 16 amino acids. V shed 6 bases and J 6 bases; nucleotides not matched to a gene: 11. CDR1 is LNHDA and CDR2 is SQIVND in the germline V gene (reference sequence). CDR3 region: CASSRLDRGSTQPQHF. The CDR3 nucleotides read TGTGCCAGTAGCAGGTTGGACAGGGGGTCGACTCAGCCCCAGCATTTT.

The chain has TRBV27 and TRBJ1-1; the match to TRBD1 covers 11 bases. V dropped 4 bases and J dropped 6; count of bases not matched to a gene: 4. CDR1 MNHEY and CDR2 SMNVEV come from the germline V gene (reference sequence). The CDR3 is 14 amino acids. The chain's CDR3 is CASSYQGQGAEAFF. The DNA for the CDR3 is TGTGCCAGCAGTTATCAGGGACAGGGGGCTGAAGCTTTCTTT.

The DNA for the CDR3 is TGTGCCAGCAGCTTGAGGGGGGGCTCTGGAAACACCATATATTTT. Translation gives CASSLRGGSGNTIYF. The J gene is TRBJ1-3, the V gene TRBV5-6; perhaps TRBD1 as D (6 bases). The CDR3 runs 15 residues. V lost 1 base and J 0 bases, leaving 8 bases between the germline ends. From germline, CDR1 is SGHDT and CDR2 YYEEEE. The whole variable domain, remainder taken from reference TRBV5-6 and TRBJ1-3, is DAGVTQSPTHLIKTRGQQVTLRCSPKSGHDTVSWYQQALGQGPQFIFQYYEEEERQRGNFPDRFSGHQFPNYSSELNVNALLLGDSALYLCASSLRGGSGNTIYFGEGSWLTVV.

The V gene is TRBV6-5, the J gene TRBJ2-3; 11 bases line up with TRBD2. Germline V gene data show CDR1 as MNHEY and CDR2 as SVGAGI. The CDR3 spans 14 residues. J gave up 5 bases and V 6 bases, and 4 bases lay outside the gene matches. The CDR3 protein is CASRVAGGLDTQYF. The CDR3 DNA is TGTGCCAGCAGAGTAGCGGGGGGGTTAGATACGCAGTATTTT.

The chain links TRBV19 to TRBJ2-1, with 8 bases identical to TRBD1. With 7 bases clipped from V and 0 bases from J, the junction kept 5 bases outside the gene matches. This CDR3 is built from 15 residues. Germline values: CDR1 LNHDA, CDR2 SQIVND (reference sequence). The CDR3 loop is CASKAGGYSYNEQFF. The DNA for the CDR3 is TGTGCCAGTAAGGCAGGGGGCTACTCCTACAATGAGCAGTTCTTC.

V usage is TRBV7-9 and J usage is TRBJ1-4; possibly TRBD1 for D (6 bases). The V and J ends lost 4 bases and 7 bases respectively, with 13 bases between them. Germline V gene sequence: CDR1 SEHNR, CDR2 FQNEAQ (reference sequence). The CDR3 extends over 14 amino acids. The CDR3 here is CASSSTGGVEKLFF. CDR3 nucleotides: TGTGCCAGCAGCTCGACAGGCGGTGTTGAAAAACTGTTTTTT.

The V call is TRBV6-6, the J call TRBJ1-2; D is ambiguous. Trimming pared 5 bases from V and 8 bases from J, leaving 15 bases between. This CDR3 contains 13 residues. CDR1 is MNHNY and CDR2 is SVGAGI in the germline V gene (reference sequence). Here the CDR3 reads CASSLLGNPGYTF. DNA for the CDR3: TGTGCCAGCAGTCTACTCGGGAACCCAGGCTACACCTTC.

V is TRBV20-1 and J is TRBJ2-7, with D possibly TRBD2 on 5 matching bases. This CDR3 has 11 residues. Germline V gene lookup returns CDR1 DFQATT and CDR2 SNEGSKA (reference sequence). With 6 bases removed from V and 2 bases from J, the gap between germline ends came to 8 bases. As DNA, the CDR3 is TGCAGTGCCCCCGGGACCTACGAGCAGTACTTC. Translated: CSAPGTYEQYF.

The chain combines TRBV11-2 with TRBJ2-5; D not certain. V was trimmed by 5 bases and J by 0 bases, leaving 13 bases between them. The CDR3 consists of 15 residues. Germline V lookup: CDR1 SGHAT, CDR2 FQNNGV. Here the CDR3 reads CASSPLGGDQETQYF. CDR3 nucleotides: TGTGCCAGCAGCCCCTTAGGCGGAGACCAAGAGACCCAGTACTTC. The full variable domain, completed using reference TRBV11-2 and TRBJ2-5, is EAGVAQSPRYKIIEKRQSVAFWCNPISGHATLYWYQQILGQGPKLLIQFQNNGVVDDSQLPKDRFSAERLKGVDSTLKIQPAKLEDSAVYLCASSPLGGDQETQYFGPGTRLLVL.

This chain connects TRBV6-5 to TRBJ2-3; 7 bases match TRBD2. The CDR3 contains 14 residues. Germline V gene lookup returns CDR1 MNHEY and CDR2 SVGAGI. The junction had 7 bases not matched to a gene; V was cut back by 6 bases and J by 4 bases. The CDR3 region is CASRASGVPDTQYF. The CDR3 DNA is TGTGCCAGCAGGGCAAGCGGGGTCCCAGATACGCAGTATTTT.

V is TRBV9 and J is TRBJ1-2; 7 nucleotides agree with TRBD1. CDR3 length: 15 amino acids. The ends lost 0 bases at V and 4 bases at J; junction bases unmatched: 6. Germline assignment: CDR1 SGDLS and CDR2 YYNGEE. CDR3 DNA: TGTGCCAGCAGCGTAGGAGGGGGCGGAAGCTATGGCTACACCTTC. It specifies CASSVGGGGSYGYTF.

V gene TRBV10-1 combines with J gene TRBJ2-7; 7 bases are shared with TRBD1. The V gene end was trimmed by 3 bases and the J gene end by 3 bases; junction bases not matched to a gene: 11. The germline gives CDR1 WNHNN, CDR2 SYGVQD (reference sequence). This CDR3 is built from 16 residues. The CDR3 region is CASSESRGTFHYEQYF. CDR3 in DNA: TGCGCCAGCAGTGAAAGCAGGGGGACGTTCCACTACGAGCAGTACTTC.

The V gene is TRBV11-2, the J gene TRBJ2-2; maybe TRBD1 (6 bases). Trimming shortened V by 2 bases and J by 1 base, and 8 bases separated the two germline ends. The CDR3 loop spans 15 amino acids. Per germline, CDR1 SGHAT and CDR2 FQNNGV. The CDR3 loop reads CASSLTTGNTGELFF. The CDR3 nucleotides are TGTGCCAGCAGCTTAACGACAGGGAACACCGGGGAGCTGTTTTTT.

This clone showed up just once. The chain links TRBV5-1 to TRBJ1-1; 7 bases are a match to TRBD1. Germline V gene sequence: CDR1 SGHRS, CDR2 YFSETQ. The CDR3 has 14 residues. After removal of 1 base from V and 7 bases from J, the junction contained 7 bases not matched to a gene. The CDR3 nucleotides are TGCGCCAGCAGCTTGAAGGGACAGAGGCTTGAAGCTTTCTTT. As protein: CASSLKGQRLEAFF.

V and J are TRBV2 and TRBJ1-6; D remains unclear. The CDR3 loop spans 15 amino acids. From germline, CDR1 is SNHLY and CDR2 FYNNEI. The V and J ends lost 7 bases and 5 bases respectively, with 15 bases between them. CDR3 residues: CASIRTRADNSPLHF. Written as DNA, the CDR3 is TGTGCCAGCATCCGGACTAGGGCCGATAATTCACCCCTCCACTTT.

The CDR3 loop is CASTIWGHYEQYF. The CDR3 DNA reads as TGTGCCAGCACCATTTGGGGGCACTACGAGCAGTACTTC. The chain uses TRBV12-3 or TRBV12-4 and TRBJ2-7; the D gene is possibly TRBD1 (6 bases). CDR3 length equals 13 residues. The V end was cut by 7 bases, the J end by 3 bases, with 13 bases between.

This rearrangement joins TRBV19 to TRBJ1-4; D call uncertain. Trimming pared 7 bases from V and 0 bases from J, leaving 12 bases between. Germline assignment: CDR1 LNHDA and CDR2 SQIVND (reference sequence). This CDR3 is built from 15 residues. The CDR3 reads CASMLAFATNEKLFF. CDR3 sequence (DNA): TGTGCCAGTATGTTGGCCTTTGCAACTAATGAAAAACTGTTTTTT.

J is TRBJ1-1 and V is TRBV9; D is undetermined. The length of the CDR3 is 13 residues. CDR1 is SGDLS and CDR2 is YYNGEE in the germline V gene. V lost 1 base and J lost 2, with 6 bases in between. CDR3 nucleotide sequence: TGTGCCAGCAGCGTATCAGGTAACACTGAAGCTTTCTTT. Translating gives CASSVSGNTEAFF. Looking up the rest from reference TRBV9 and TRBJ1-1 gives the full variable domain: DSGVTQTPKHLITATGQRVTLRCSPRSGDLSVYWYQQSLDQGLQFLIQYYNGEERAKGNILERFSAQQFPDLHSELNLSSLELGDSALYFCASSVSGNTEAFFGQGTRLTVV.

The chain recombines TRBV13 with TRBJ2-3; 11 positions agree with TRBD2. CDR3 length: 15 amino acids. CDR1 and CDR2 from the germline V gene are PRHDT and FYEKMQ (reference sequence). The junction had 4 bases not matched to a gene; V was cut back by 3 bases and J by 5 bases. CDR3 region: CASSFPSGGLDTQYF. The CDR3 DNA follows: TGTGCCAGCAGCTTCCCTAGCGGGGGGTTAGATACGCAGTATTTT.

The chain couples TRBV27 to TRBJ1-1, with D possibly matching TRBD1 (6 bases). The germline CDR1 and CDR2 sequences are MNHEY and SMNVEV (reference sequence). V was pared by 8 bases and J by 4 bases, with 20 bases between. The length of the CDR3 is 15 residues. This CDR3 is CASSLWGLKSTEAFF. The CDR3 DNA is TGTGCCAGCTCCCTTTGGGGGCTAAAGAGCACTGAAGCTTTCTTT.

This rearrangement joins TRBV2 to TRBJ1-5, with D unresolved. The germline V gene encodes CDR1 SNHLY and CDR2 FYNNEI. The V and J ends lost 6 bases and 5 bases respectively, with 14 bases between them. The CDR3 has 14 amino acids. The CDR3 here is CASRSGRYDQPQHF. The CDR3 region has the DNA TGTGCCAGCAGGAGTGGCAGGTACGATCAGCCCCAGCATTTT.

The rearrangement joins TRBV6-6 to TRBJ2-7, with D perhaps matching TRBD1 (5 bases). CDR3 size: 12 residues. CDR1 and CDR2 from the germline V gene are MNHNY and SVGAGI (reference sequence). V lost 6 bases, J lost 4 bases, and 10 bases lay in between. The CDR3 DNA is TGTGCCAGCAGCACAGACAGTTACGAGCAGTACTTC. It is translated as CASSTDSYEQYF.

This chain links TRBV10-3 with TRBJ2-7, with D unresolved. V dropped 8 bases and J dropped 0 bases, with 11 bases sitting between them. Germline-derived CDR1 and CDR2 are ENHRY and SYGVKD. The CDR3 extends over 13 amino acids. This chain's CDR3 is CAISHTDSYEQYF. The CDR3 DNA reads as TGTGCCATCTCCCACACCGACTCCTACGAGCAGTACTTC.

This clone occurred once. The gene calls are TRBV5-1 and TRBJ1-2; 7 bases line up with TRBD1. With V trimmed by 4 bases and J by 7 bases, 13 bases remained unmatched. The CDR3 is 15 residues long. The germline V gene encodes CDR1 SGHRS and CDR2 YFSETQ. The CDR3 region is CASSPLTGEGIGYTF. CDR3 nucleotides: TGCGCCAGCAGCCCCCTAACAGGGGAAGGGATTGGCTACACCTTC.

This clone was counted between two and nine times. This sequence joins TRBV13 and TRBJ1-1; D unclear. Germline V lookup: CDR1 PRHDT, CDR2 FYEKMQ (reference sequence). This CDR3 spans 17 amino acids. The V gene lost 2 bases and the J gene lost 2 bases, with 18 bases spanning the gap. The CDR3 region has the DNA TGTGCCAGCAGCTTACGTCCGGGTGGCCCGCCTAACACTGAAGCTTTCTTT. It translates to CASSLRPGGPPNTEAFF.

This rearrangement joins TRBV7-9 to TRBJ1-5; 10 nucleotides match TRBD1. V trimming: 3 bases; J trimming: 0 bases; junction bases outside the gene matches: 2. Per germline, CDR1 SEHNR and CDR2 FQNEAQ (reference sequence). There are 16 residues in the CDR3. Here the CDR3 reads CASSFGTGASNQPQHF. CDR3 DNA sequence: TGTGCCAGCAGCTTCGGGACAGGGGCTAGCAATCAGCCCCAGCATTTT.